Sequencing of this T cell receptor (beta chain) was carried out in a study of naive and memory T cell subsets. The beta constant-region primer was an equimolar mix of two oligonucleotides covering TRBC1 and TRBC2. An oligonucleotide with the SP2 primer and a 12-nucleotide UMI was ligated to the cDNA 3' end. TCRdb processed the UMI-ligation and nested PCR reads anew with MiXCR; each CDR3 protein has one entry. Among around 40,000 distinct CDR3 sequences listed, roughly 15% were seen once. After the first PCR, alpha and beta chain libraries were processed separately. This clonotype was seen a handful of times. The sample taken for sequencing was effector memory CD4+ T cells from blood. Subset of the sample: effector memory, CD45RA- CD27-. This clonotype was obtained from a human donor in good health.

The DNA of the CDR3 is TGTGCCAGCAGTGCCCGCCCCTACGAGCAGTACTTC. This translates into CASSARPYEQYF. This chain uses TRBV2 with TRBJ2-7, with D uncertain. This CDR3 comprises 12 residues. V lost 4 bases to trimming and J lost 2 bases, with 6 bases between them. In germline, CDR1 is SNHLY, CDR2 FYNNEI.